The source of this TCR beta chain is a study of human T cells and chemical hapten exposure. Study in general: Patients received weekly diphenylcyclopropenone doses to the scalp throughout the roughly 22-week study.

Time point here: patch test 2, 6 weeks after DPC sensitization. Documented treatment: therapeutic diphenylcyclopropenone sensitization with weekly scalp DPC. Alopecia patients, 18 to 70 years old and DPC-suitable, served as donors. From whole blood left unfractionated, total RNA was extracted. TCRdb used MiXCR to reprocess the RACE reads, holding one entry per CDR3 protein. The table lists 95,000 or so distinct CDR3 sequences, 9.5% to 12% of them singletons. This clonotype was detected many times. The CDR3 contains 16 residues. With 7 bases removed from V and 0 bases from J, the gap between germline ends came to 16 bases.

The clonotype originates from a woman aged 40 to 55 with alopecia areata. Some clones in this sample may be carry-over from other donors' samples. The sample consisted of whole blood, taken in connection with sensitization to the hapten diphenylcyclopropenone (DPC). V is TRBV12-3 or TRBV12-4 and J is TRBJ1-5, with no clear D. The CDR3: CASTAWSLNSNQPQHF. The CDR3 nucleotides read TGTGCCAGCACCGCGTGGTCTCTTAATAGCAATCAGCCCCAGCATTTT.